This TCR beta chain was captured in a study of blood T cell repertoires in COVID-19. Study background: The United States, Italy and Spain supplied acute and convalescent COVID-19 samples. In each case, the material was cDNA or gDNA derived from T cells, B-cell-depleted T cells, or PBMCs.

In the authors' methods: Estimates of nucleated cell counts were drawn from the amplification of reference gene primers. TCRdb's copy holds only in-frame clones and misses some; the assay was immunoSEQ multiplex PCR. V and J calls and clone size are given by that table; D and trimming were obtained from the DNA. Of some 150,000 clones in the sample, 75% to 90% were seen once. This CDR3 comprises 19 residues. V was pared by 2 bases and J by 7 bases, with 13 bases of the junction left unmatched. The germline V gene has CDR1 MNHEY and CDR2 SMNVEV (reference sequence). The source material was peripheral blood. The J gene is TRBJ2-2, the V gene TRBV27; 13 bases are a match to TRBD2. This receptor was taken from an older woman with active COVID-19. Here the CDR3 reads CASSLRPPGLAGRDGELFF. CDR3 DNA: TGTGCCAGCAGTTTACGCCCCCCGGGACTAGCGGGAAGAGACGGGGAGCTGTTTTTT.